This is a list of T cell receptor beta chains from one sample in a study of control samples from healthy donors and cancer patients. The assay was immunoSEQ multiplex PCR, and TCRdb's table has in-frame clones only and misses some. The table has more than 20,000 clones, around 85% seen once. Sequences were obtained from PBMCs. Receptors originate from a man in his 60s with head and neck cancer. CDR3s include the opening cysteine and the closing phenylalanine or tryptophan. Fields, in order: V gene, D gene, clone size, J gene, CDR3 protein, CDR3 DNA. D genes are given only for firm matches. Only part of the rows carry a size: once, few, many, or a class if the clone is expanded.

V gene: TRBV10-3
D gene: TRBD2
clone size: .
J gene: TRBJ2-1
CDR3 protein: CAISESTLREGLPFF
CDR3 DNA: TGTGCCATCAGTGAGTCGACTCTGCGGGAGGGCCTACCGTTCTTC

V gene: TRBV7-8
D gene: .
clone size: .
J gene: TRBJ1-2
CDR3 protein: CASSPQSGTASGGYTF
CDR3 DNA: TGTGCCAGCAGCCCCCAATCCGGGACGGCTAGCGGCGGCTACACCTTC

V gene: TRBV12-3/TRBV12-4
D gene: .
clone size: .
J gene: TRBJ1-1
CDR3 protein: CASSSDDITEAFF
CDR3 DNA: TGTGCCAGCAGTTCGGACGATATCACTGAAGCTTTCTTT

V gene: TRBV7-6
D gene: .
clone size: .
J gene: TRBJ2-3
CDR3 protein: CASSLRSGTDTQYF
CDR3 DNA: TGTGCCAGCAGCTTACGCAGTGGAACAGATACGCAGTATTTT

V gene: TRBV5-1
D gene: .
clone size: .
J gene: TRBJ1-4
CDR3 protein: CASSYYYGPREKLFF
CDR3 DNA: TGCGCCAGCAGCTACTATTACGGGCCCCGGGAAAAACTGTTTTTT

V gene: TRBV7-9
D gene: TRBD2
clone size: .
J gene: TRBJ2-3
CDR3 protein: CASSPLAGADTQYF
CDR3 DNA: TGTGCCAGCAGCCCCTTAGCGGGAGCAGATACGCAGTATTTT

V gene: TRBV9
D gene: .
clone size: few
J gene: TRBJ1-5
CDR3 protein: CASSASGASNQPQHF
CDR3 DNA: TGTGCCAGCAGCGCCTCAGGGGCTAGCAATCAGCCCCAGCATTTT

V gene: TRBV28
D gene: TRBD1
clone size: .
J gene: TRBJ1-2
CDR3 protein: CASRNGQARYGYTF
CDR3 DNA: TGTGCCAGCAGAAACGGACAGGCCAGATATGGCTACACCTTC

V gene: TRBV7-2
D gene: .
clone size: .
J gene: TRBJ2-3
CDR3 protein: CASSFNGDTQYF
CDR3 DNA: TGTGCCAGCAGCTTTAATGGAGATACGCAGTATTTT

V gene: TRBV30
D gene: .
clone size: .
J gene: TRBJ2-4
CDR3 protein: CAWSVLVGNIQYF
CDR3 DNA: TGTGCCTGGAGTGTGTTGGTGGGGAACATTCAGTACTTC

V gene: TRBV18
D gene: .
clone size: once
J gene: TRBJ2-7
CDR3 protein: CASSPTPAGYYEQYF
CDR3 DNA: TGTGCCAGCTCCCCGACCCCGGCGGGTTACTACGAGCAGTACTTC

V gene: TRBV19
D gene: .
clone size: .
J gene: TRBJ1-1
CDR3 protein: CASSIEQGRHGTEAFF
CDR3 DNA: TGTGCCAGTAGTATTGAACAGGGACGGCACGGCACTGAAGCTTTCTTT

V gene: TRBV6-6
D gene: .
clone size: .
J gene: TRBJ1-5
CDR3 protein: CASSYRDNQPQHF
CDR3 DNA: TGTGCCAGCAGTTACAGGGACAATCAGCCCCAGCATTTT

V gene: TRBV19
D gene: .
clone size: .
J gene: TRBJ1-1
CDR3 protein: CASIKAWGTEAFF
CDR3 DNA: TGTGCCAGTATTAAGGCCTGGGGCACTGAAGCTTTCTTT

V gene: TRBV7-7
D gene: .
clone size: .
J gene: TRBJ2-5
CDR3 protein: CASSRQLRPGGETQYF
CDR3 DNA: TGTGCCAGCAGCCGACAACTCCGACCTGGCGGGGAGACCCAGTACTTC

V gene: TRBV7-6
D gene: .
clone size: few
J gene: TRBJ2-7
CDR3 protein: CASSLGTGKGFYEQYF
CDR3 DNA: TGTGCCAGCAGCCTAGGGACGGGAAAGGGGTTTTACGAGCAGTACTTC

V gene: TRBV3-1/TRBV3-2
D gene: .
clone size: .
J gene: TRBJ1-2
CDR3 protein: CASSLGQGYGYTF
CDR3 DNA: TGTGCCAGCAGCCTCGGGCAGGGATATGGCTACACCTTC

V gene: TRBV30
D gene: .
clone size: .
J gene: TRBJ1-4
CDR3 protein: CAWSVDRANEKLFF
CDR3 DNA: TGTGCCTGGAGTGTAGATAGGGCTAATGAAAAACTGTTTTTT

V gene: TRBV18
D gene: .
clone size: .
J gene: TRBJ2-3
CDR3 protein: CASSASSTDTQYF
CDR3 DNA: TGTGCCAGCTCAGCATCTAGCACAGATACGCAGTATTTT

V gene: TRBV5-1
D gene: TRBD1
clone size: .
J gene: TRBJ1-1
CDR3 protein: CASTGQVVTEAFF
CDR3 DNA: TGCGCCAGCACGGGACAGGTAGTCACCGAAGCTTTCTTT

V gene: TRBV9
D gene: TRBD2
clone size: .
J gene: TRBJ2-1
CDR3 protein: CASSKAPVTSGPGEQFF
CDR3 DNA: TGTGCCAGCAGCAAAGCCCCAGTGACTAGCGGCCCAGGTGAGCAGTTCTTC

V gene: TRBV6-1
D gene: .
clone size: .
J gene: TRBJ2-1
CDR3 protein: CASSDTWDPYNEQFF
CDR3 DNA: TGTGCCAGCAGTGACACATGGGATCCTTACAATGAGCAGTTCTTC

V gene: TRBV9
D gene: .
clone size: .
J gene: TRBJ1-2
CDR3 protein: CASSVDGRNYGYTF
CDR3 DNA: TGTGCCAGCAGCGTAGATGGGCGGAACTATGGCTACACCTTC

V gene: TRBV7-8
D gene: .
clone size: .
J gene: TRBJ1-4
CDR3 protein: CASSPRAGSEKLFF
CDR3 DNA: TGTGCCAGCAGCCCCCGGGCAGGTTCCGAAAAACTGTTTTTT

V gene: TRBV9
D gene: .
clone size: .
J gene: TRBJ1-2
CDR3 protein: CASSAGIGGQNYGYTF
CDR3 DNA: TGTGCCAGCAGCGCGGGCATTGGAGGGCAGAACTATGGCTACACCTTC

V gene: TRBV3-1/TRBV3-2
D gene: .
clone size: .
J gene: TRBJ1-1
CDR3 protein: CASSQDKGFTEAFF
CDR3 DNA: TGTGCCAGCAGCCAAGATAAGGGGTTCACTGAAGCTTTCTTT

V gene: TRBV6-1
D gene: TRBD1
clone size: .
J gene: TRBJ2-2
CDR3 protein: CASSEGRQGDGELFF
CDR3 DNA: TGTGCCAGCAGTGAAGGAAGACAGGGGGACGGGGAGCTGTTTTTT

V gene: TRBV6-5
D gene: TRBD1
clone size: .
J gene: TRBJ1-2
CDR3 protein: CATARQTGSHYGYTF
CDR3 DNA: TGTGCCACCGCCCGACAGACAGGGTCGCACTATGGCTACACCTTC

V gene: TRBV14
D gene: .
clone size: .
J gene: TRBJ2-3
CDR3 protein: CASSPRNTDTQYF
CDR3 DNA: TGTGCCAGCAGCCCCCGCAACACAGATACGCAGTATTTT

V gene: TRBV6-1
D gene: TRBD2
clone size: once
J gene: TRBJ2-5
CDR3 protein: CASSEGGGLARRDQETQYF
CDR3 DNA: TGTGCCAGCAGTGAAGGAGGGGGACTAGCGCGCCGTGATCAAGAGACCCAGTACTTC

V gene: TRBV30
D gene: .
clone size: .
J gene: TRBJ1-4
CDR3 protein: CAWSVRGAANEKLFF
CDR3 DNA: TGTGCCTGGAGTGTAAGGGGGGCGGCTAATGAAAAACTGTTTTTT

V gene: TRBV3-1/TRBV3-2
D gene: .
clone size: .
J gene: TRBJ2-3
CDR3 protein: CASSQVGLGRGRNTDTQYF
CDR3 DNA: TGTGCCAGCAGCCAAGTAGGTTTGGGTCGGGGGAGGAATACAGATACGCAGTATTTT

V gene: TRBV29-1
D gene: .
clone size: .
J gene: TRBJ2-3
CDR3 protein: CSVERMGAKADTQYF
CDR3 DNA: TGCAGCGTTGAGCGTATGGGCGCTAAGGCAGATACGCAGTATTTT

V gene: TRBV7-9
D gene: .
clone size: once
J gene: TRBJ2-1
CDR3 protein: CASSLVLEVEQFF
CDR3 DNA: TGTGCCAGCAGCTTAGTACTAGAGGTTGAGCAGTTCTTC

V gene: TRBV2
D gene: TRBD2
clone size: .
J gene: TRBJ2-3
CDR3 protein: CASVWTSGSDTQYF
CDR3 DNA: TGTGCCAGCGTCTGGACTAGCGGGAGCGATACGCAGTATTTT

V gene: TRBV6-1
D gene: .
clone size: .
J gene: TRBJ1-1
CDR3 protein: CASSDPGNTEAFF
CDR3 DNA: TGTGCCAGCAGTGATCCAGGGAACACTGAAGCTTTCTTT

V gene: TRBV7-2
D gene: .
clone size: .
J gene: TRBJ2-2
CDR3 protein: CASSSLWGGELFF
CDR3 DNA: TGTGCCAGCAGCTCCCTCTGGGGCGGGGAGCTGTTTTTT